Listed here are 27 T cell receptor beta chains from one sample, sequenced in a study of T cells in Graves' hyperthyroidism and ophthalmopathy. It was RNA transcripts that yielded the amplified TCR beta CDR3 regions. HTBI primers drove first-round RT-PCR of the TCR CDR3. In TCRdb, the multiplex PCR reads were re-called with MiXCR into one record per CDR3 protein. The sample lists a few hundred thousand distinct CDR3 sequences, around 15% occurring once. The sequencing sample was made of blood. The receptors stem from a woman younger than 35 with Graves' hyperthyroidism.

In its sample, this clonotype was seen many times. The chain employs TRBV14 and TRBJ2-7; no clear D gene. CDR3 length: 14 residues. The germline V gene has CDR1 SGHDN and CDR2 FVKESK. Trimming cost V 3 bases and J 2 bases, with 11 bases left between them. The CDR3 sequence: CASSHSNTAYEQYV. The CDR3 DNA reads TGTGCCAGCAGCCATTCAAACACAGCCTACGAGCAGTACGTC.

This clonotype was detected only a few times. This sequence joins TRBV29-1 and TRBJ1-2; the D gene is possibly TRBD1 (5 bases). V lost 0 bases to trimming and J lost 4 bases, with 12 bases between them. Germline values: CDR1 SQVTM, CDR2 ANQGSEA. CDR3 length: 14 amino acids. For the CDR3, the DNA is TGCAGCGTTGAAGAGAACGGGGCAAGCTATGGCTACACCTTC. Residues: CSVEENGASYGYTF.

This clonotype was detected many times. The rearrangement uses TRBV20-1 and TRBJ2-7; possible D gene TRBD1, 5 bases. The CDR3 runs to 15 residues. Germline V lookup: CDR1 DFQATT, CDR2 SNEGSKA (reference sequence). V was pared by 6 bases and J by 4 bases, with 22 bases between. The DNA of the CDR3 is TGCAGTGCCATAATTCCGACGGCAGGGCGATACGAGCAGTACTTC. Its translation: CSAIIPTAGRYEQYF.

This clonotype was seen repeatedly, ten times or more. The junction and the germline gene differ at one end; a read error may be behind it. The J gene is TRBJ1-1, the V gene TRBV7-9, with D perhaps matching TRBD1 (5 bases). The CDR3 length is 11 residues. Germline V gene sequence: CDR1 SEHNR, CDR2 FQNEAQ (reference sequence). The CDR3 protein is CASSLGTDAFF. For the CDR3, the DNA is TGTGCCAGCAGCTTGGGGACTGACGCTTTCTTT.

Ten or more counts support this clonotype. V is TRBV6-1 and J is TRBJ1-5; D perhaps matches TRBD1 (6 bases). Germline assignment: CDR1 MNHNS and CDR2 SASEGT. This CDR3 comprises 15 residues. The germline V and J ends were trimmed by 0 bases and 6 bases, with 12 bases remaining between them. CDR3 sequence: CASSEASRGVQPQHF. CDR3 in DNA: TGTGCCAGCAGTGAAGCCTCGAGGGGGGTTCAGCCCCAGCATTTT.

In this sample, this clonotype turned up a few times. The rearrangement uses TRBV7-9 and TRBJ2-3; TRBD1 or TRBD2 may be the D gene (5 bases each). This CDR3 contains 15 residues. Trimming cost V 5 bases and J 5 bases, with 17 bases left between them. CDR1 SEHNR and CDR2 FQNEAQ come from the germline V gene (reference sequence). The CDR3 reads CASSPGPIGRDTQYF. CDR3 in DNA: TGTGCCAGCAGCCCGGGGCCGATAGGTAGAGATACGCAGTATTTT.

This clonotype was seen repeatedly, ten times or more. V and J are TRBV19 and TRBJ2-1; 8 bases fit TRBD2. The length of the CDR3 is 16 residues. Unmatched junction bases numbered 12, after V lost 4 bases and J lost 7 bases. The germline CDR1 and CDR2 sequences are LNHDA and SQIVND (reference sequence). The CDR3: CASSTVGREAGNEQFF. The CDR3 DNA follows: TGTGCCAGTAGTACAGTGGGGCGGGAGGCCGGTAATGAGCAGTTCTTC.

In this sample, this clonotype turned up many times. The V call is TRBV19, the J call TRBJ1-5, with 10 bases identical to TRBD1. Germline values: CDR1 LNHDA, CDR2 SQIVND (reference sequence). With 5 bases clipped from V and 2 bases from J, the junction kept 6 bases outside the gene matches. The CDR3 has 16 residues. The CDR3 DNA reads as TGTGCCAGTAGTCACACCGGGACAGGGGGCAATCAGCCCCAGCATTTT. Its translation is CASSHTGTGGNQPQHF.

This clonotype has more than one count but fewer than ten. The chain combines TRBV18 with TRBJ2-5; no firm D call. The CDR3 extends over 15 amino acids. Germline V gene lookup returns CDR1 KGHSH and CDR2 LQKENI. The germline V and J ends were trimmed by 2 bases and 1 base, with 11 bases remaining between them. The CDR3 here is CASSPMIGLQETQYF. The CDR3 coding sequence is TGTGCCAGCTCACCAATGATTGGGCTCCAAGAGACCCAGTACTTC.

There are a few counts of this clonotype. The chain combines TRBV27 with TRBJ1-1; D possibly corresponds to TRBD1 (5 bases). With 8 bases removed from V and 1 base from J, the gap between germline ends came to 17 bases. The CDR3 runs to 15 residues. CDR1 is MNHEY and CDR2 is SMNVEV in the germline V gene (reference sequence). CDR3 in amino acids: CASGTIGGRNTEAFF. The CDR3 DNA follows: TGTGCCAGCGGAACAATTGGGGGTAGGAACACTGAAGCTTTCTTT.

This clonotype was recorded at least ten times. The DNA of the CDR3 is TGTGCCAGCAGCCAACTTGCCGCGCTTAAAGATGAGCAGTTCTTC. Encoded protein: CASSQLAALKDEQFF. The chain has TRBV3-1 and TRBJ2-1, with D unclear. This CDR3 contains 15 residues. V gave up 2 bases and J gave up 8 bases, with 16 bases separating them. Per the germline V gene, CDR1 is LGHDT and CDR2 is YNNKEL (reference sequence).

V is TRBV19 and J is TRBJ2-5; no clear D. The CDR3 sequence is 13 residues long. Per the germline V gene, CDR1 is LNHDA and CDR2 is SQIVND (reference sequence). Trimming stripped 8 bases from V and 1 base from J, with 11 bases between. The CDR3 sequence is CASARGSQETQYF. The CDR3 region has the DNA TGTGCCAGTGCGCGCGGCAGCCAAGAGACCCAGTACTTC.

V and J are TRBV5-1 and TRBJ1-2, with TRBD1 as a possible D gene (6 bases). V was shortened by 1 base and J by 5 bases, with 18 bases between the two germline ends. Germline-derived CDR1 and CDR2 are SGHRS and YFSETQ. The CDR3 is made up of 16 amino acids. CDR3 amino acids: CASSLNAGEGVYGYTF. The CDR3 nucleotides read TGCGCCAGCAGCTTGAACGCAGGGGAAGGGGTGTATGGCTACACCTTC.

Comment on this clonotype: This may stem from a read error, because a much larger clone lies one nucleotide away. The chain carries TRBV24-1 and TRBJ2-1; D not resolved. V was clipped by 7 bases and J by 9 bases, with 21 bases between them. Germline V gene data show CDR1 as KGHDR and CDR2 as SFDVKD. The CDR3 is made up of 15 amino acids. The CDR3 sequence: CATRDPAKGTVEQFF. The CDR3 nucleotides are TGTGCCACCAGAGATCCGGCCAAGGGCACGGTTGAGCAGTTCTTC.

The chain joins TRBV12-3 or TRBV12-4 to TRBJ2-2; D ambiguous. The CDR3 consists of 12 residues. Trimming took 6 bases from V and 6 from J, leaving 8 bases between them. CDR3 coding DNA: TGTGCCAGCAGACCCGATTCCGGGGAGCTGTTTTTT. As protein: CASRPDSGELFF.

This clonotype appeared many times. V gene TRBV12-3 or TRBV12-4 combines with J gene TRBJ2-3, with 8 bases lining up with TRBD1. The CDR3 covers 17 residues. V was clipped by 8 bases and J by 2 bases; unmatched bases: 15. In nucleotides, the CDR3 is TGTGCCAGCTTGTATCGGTGGCGGGACAGGAACACAGATACGCAGTATTTT. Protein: CASLYRWRDRNTDTQYF.

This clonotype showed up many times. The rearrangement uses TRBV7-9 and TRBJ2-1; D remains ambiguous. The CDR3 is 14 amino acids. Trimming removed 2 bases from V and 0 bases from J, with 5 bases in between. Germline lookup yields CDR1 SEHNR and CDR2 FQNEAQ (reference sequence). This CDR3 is CASSLRASYNEQFF. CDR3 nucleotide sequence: TGTGCCAGCAGCTTAAGGGCCTCCTACAATGAGCAGTTCTTC.

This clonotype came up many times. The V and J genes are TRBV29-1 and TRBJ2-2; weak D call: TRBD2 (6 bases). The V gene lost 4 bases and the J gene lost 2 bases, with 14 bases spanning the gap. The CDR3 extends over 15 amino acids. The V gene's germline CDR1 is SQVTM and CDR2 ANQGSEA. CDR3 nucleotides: TGCAGCGTTGCGGGAGACAGATTAAACACCGGGGAGCTGTTTTTT. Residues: CSVAGDRLNTGELFF.

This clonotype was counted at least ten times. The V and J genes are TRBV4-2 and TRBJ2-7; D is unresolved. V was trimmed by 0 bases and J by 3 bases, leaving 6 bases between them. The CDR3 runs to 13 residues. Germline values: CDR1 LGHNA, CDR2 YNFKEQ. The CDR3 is CASSQDGNYEQYF. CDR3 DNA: TGTGCCAGCAGCCAAGATGGGAACTACGAGCAGTACTTC.

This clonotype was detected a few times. CDR3 loop: CASSRWTSGGTDTQYF. In nucleotides, the CDR3 is TGTGCCAGCAGCCGATGGACTAGCGGAGGCACAGATACGCAGTATTTT. The V call is TRBV7-6, the J call TRBJ2-3; 10 positions match TRBD2. J lost 1 base, V lost 5 bases, and 6 bases had no gene match. There are 16 residues in the CDR3. Germline CDR1 and CDR2: SGHVS and FNYEAQ.

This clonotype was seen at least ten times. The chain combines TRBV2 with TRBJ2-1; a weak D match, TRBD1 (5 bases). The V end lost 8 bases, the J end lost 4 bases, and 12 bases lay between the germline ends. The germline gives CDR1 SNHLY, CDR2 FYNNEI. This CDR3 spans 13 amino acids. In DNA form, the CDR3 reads TGTGCCAGCTCCGTTCGACAGTACAATGAGCAGTTCTTC. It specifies CASSVRQYNEQFF.

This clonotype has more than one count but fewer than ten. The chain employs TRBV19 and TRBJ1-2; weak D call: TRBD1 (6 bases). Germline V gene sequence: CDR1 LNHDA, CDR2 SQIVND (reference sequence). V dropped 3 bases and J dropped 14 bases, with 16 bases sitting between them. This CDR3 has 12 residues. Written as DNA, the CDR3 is TGTGCCAGTAGTATCCCCCAGGGGCGGAGTACCTTC. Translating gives CASSIPQGRSTF. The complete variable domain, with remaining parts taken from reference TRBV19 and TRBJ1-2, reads DGGITQSPKYLFRKEGQNVTLSCEQNLNHDAMYWYRQDPGQGLRLIYYSQIVNDFQKGDIAEGYSVSREKKESFPLTVTSAQKNPTAFYLCASSIPQGRSTFGSGTRLTVV.

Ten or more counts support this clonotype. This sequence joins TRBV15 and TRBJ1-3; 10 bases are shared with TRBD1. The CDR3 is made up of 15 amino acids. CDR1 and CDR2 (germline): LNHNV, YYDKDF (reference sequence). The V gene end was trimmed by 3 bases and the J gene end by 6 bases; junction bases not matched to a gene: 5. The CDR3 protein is CATSSGTGDANTIYF. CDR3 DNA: TGTGCCACCAGCAGCGGGACAGGGGACGCAAACACCATATATTTT.

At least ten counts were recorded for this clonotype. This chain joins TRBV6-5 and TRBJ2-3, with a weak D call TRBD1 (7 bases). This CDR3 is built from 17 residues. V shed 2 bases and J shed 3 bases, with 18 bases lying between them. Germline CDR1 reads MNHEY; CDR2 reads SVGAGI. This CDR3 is CASSYQQGRGATDTQYF. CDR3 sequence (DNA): TGTGCCAGCAGTTACCAACAGGGGCGGGGAGCGACAGATACGCAGTATTTT.

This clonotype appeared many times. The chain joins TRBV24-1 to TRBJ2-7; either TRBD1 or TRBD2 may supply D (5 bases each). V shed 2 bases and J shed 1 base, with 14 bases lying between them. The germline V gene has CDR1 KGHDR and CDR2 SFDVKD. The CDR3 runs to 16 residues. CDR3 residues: CATSDSTGTDSYEQYF. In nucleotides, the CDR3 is TGTGCCACCAGTGATTCAACCGGGACCGATTCCTACGAGCAGTACTTC.

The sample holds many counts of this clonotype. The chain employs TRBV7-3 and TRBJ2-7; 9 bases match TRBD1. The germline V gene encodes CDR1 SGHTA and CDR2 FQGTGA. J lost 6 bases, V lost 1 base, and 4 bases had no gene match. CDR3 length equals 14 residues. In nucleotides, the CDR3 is TGTGCCAGCAGCTTAATGGGACAGGGATCCGAGCAGTACTTC. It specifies CASSLMGQGSEQYF.

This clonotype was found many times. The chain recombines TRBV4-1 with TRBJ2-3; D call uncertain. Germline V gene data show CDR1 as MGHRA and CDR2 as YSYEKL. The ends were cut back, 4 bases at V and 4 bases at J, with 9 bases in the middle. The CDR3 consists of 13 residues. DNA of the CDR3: TGCGCCAGCAGCCGAGAAGTAGCAGATACGCAGTATTTT. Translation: CASSREVADTQYF.